The rows below give T cell receptor beta chains drawn from one sample of a study of Ad26.COV2.S vaccination and SARS-CoV-2 variants. The method was immunoSEQ multiplex PCR; TCRdb's version includes in-frame clones alone and lacks a portion of them. The table includes about 350,000 clones, 88% detected once. The sequenced sample was peripheral blood, obtained in a trial of Ad26.COV2.S vaccine versus placebo. All receptors come from a person aged 18-65 years who received the Ad26.COV2.S COVID-19 vaccine or a placebo. CDR3s leave out the opening cysteine and the closing phenylalanine or tryptophan. The D gene is left open where the match is weak.

>TRBJ1-3|TRBD1|TRBV10-3
AISEGTGAGNTIY
>TRBJ1-2|-|TRBV30
AWSVGRGRIGYT
>TRBJ1-1|TRBD1|TRBV7-9
ASSPTGGEAF
>TRBJ2-3|-|TRBV6-5
ASSSPIRTDTQY
>TRBJ2-2|-|TRBV2
ASSAQGTGELF
>TRBJ2-5|-|TRBV6-2/TRBV6-3
ASSYVVGETQY
>TRBJ2-4|-|TRBV9
ASSGGGDVTKNIQY
>TRBJ2-3|TRBD1|TRBV5-1
ASSLQGADTQY
>TRBJ2-7|TRBD1|TRBV5-6
ASSRNRGPDYEQY
>TRBJ2-1|TRBD1|TRBV28
ASRLGQGAYEQF
>TRBJ2-1|TRBD2|TRBV2
ASSSSGRYNEQF
>TRBJ1-1|-|TRBV6-5
ASTFRANTEAF
>TRBJ2-5|TRBD2|TRBV7-6
ASSSSSGETQY
>TRBJ2-2|-|TRBV9
ASSDTVGRLF
>TRBJ1-1|TRBD1|TRBV6-2/TRBV6-3
ASSSRPLDRGNTEAF
>TRBJ2-7|TRBD1|TRBV6-5
ASRLGQGIHEQY
>TRBJ1-3|-|TRBV7-2
ASSSGGGKGNTIY
>TRBJ1-6|-|TRBV15
ATTPGRNNSPLH
>TRBJ2-3|-|TRBV29-1
SVEEPPPARDTQY
>TRBJ1-5|-|TRBV7-9
ASRPQGNQPQH
>TRBJ2-1|TRBD2|TRBV30
AWSVGLAGAHSYNEQF
>TRBJ2-1|TRBD2|TRBV28
ASSPSSLAGGF
>TRBJ2-4|TRBD2|TRBV12-5
ASGLAGENIQY
>TRBJ1-2|-|TRBV19
ASIAQRGADYGYT
>TRBJ2-7|-|TRBV5-1
ASSLVRGNEQY
>TRBJ1-6|-|TRBV6-2/TRBV6-3
ASSRQVHSPLH
>TRBJ1-2|-|TRBV5-1
ASSPDSPGRGGYT
>TRBJ1-5|-|TRBV28
ASSPRGAFSNQPQH
>TRBJ1-6|-|TRBV30
AWSTSAGGNSPLH
>TRBJ1-4|-|TRBV9
ASSVAPDEKLF
>TRBJ1-1|-|TRBV5-4
ASSLELQNTEAF
>TRBJ2-5|TRBD2|TRBV9
ASSVLAGGNVETQY
>TRBJ2-3|TRBD2|TRBV13
ASSAGTSGTDTQY
>TRBJ1-3|-|TRBV9
ASSVVGVSGNTIY
>TRBJ2-7|TRBD1|TRBV18
ASSPNDRVSSYEQY
>TRBJ2-2|-|TRBV18
ASSPLPKEAGELF
>TRBJ2-7|-|TRBV4-2
ASSQDLWRVSYEQY
>TRBJ2-6|-|TRBV9
ASSGPGFSGANVLT
>TRBJ1-1|-|TRBV20-1
SAHQNTEAF
>TRBJ1-6|-|TRBV7-3
ASSSTGRGSPLH
>TRBJ1-4|-|TRBV28
ASGGNTNEKLF
>TRBJ2-5|-|TRBV13
ASSFYVVQETQY
>TRBJ2-5|-|TRBV25-1
ASSEGKRARETQY
>TRBJ2-1|TRBD2|TRBV5-5
ASSLDHSSGGYNEQF
>TRBJ2-3|TRBD2|TRBV3-1/TRBV3-2
ASSPIAGQLDTQY
>TRBJ2-1|TRBD2|TRBV3-1/TRBV3-2
ASSHTGTTSGEQF
>TRBJ2-2|-|TRBV13
ASSFAADSTGELF
>TRBJ2-5|-|TRBV7-2
ASSLMRSEETQY
>TRBJ1-2|-|TRBV30
AWSRHQNYGYT
>TRBJ1-2|-|TRBV4-1
ASSPSEGERGYT
>TRBJ2-1|-|TRBV29-1
SAGTSSYNEQF
>TRBJ2-7|-|TRBV18
ASSSGAYEQY
>TRBJ2-3|-|TRBV9
ASSAGGYSTDTQY
>TRBJ2-7|TRBD1|TRBV11-3
ASSTGQGTEQY
>TRBJ2-2|-|TRBV6-4
ASSDSGTSNTGELF